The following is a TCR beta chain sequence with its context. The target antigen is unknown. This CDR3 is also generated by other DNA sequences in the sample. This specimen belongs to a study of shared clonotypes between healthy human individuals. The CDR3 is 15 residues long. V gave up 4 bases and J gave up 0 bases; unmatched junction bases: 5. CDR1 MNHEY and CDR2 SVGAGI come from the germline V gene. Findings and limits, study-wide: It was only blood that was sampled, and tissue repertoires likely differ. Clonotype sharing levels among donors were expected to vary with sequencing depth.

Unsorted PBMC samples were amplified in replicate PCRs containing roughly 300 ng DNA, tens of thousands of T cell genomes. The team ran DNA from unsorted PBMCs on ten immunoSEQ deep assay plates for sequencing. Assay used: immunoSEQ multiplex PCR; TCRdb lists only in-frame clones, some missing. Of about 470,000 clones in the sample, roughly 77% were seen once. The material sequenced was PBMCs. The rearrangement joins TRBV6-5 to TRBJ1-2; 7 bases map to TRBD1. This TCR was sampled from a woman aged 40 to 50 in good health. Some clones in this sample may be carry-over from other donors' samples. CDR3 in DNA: TGTGCCAGCAGTTTACAGGGGACGGCTAACTATGGCTACACCTTC. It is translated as CASSLQGTANYGYTF.